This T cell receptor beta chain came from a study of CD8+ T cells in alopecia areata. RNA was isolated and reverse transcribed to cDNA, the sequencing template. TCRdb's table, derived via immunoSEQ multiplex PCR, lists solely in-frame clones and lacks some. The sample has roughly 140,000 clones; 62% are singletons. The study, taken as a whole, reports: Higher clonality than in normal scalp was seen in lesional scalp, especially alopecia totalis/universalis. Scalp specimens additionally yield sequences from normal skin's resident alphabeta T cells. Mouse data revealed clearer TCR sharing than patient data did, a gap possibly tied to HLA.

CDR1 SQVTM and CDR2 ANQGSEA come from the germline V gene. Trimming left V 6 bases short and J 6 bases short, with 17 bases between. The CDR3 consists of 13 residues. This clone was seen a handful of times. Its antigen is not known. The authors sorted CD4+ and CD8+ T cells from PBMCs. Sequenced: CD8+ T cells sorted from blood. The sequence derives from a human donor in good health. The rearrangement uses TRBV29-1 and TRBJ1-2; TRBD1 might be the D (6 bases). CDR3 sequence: CSVETQGGNGYTF. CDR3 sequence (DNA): TGCAGCGTCGAAACACAGGGTGGGAATGGCTACACCTTC.